Listed below are T cell receptor beta chains from one sample, sequenced in a study of cytomegalovirus exposure and HLA in healthy donors. Sequencing used immunoSEQ multiplex PCR; TCRdb keeps in-frame clones, though not all of them. The sample lists roughly 98,000 clones, about four fifths seen once, with 13% to 15% in the top ten. Sequences were obtained from PBMCs. These receptors came from a woman aged 70-85 years in good health and CMV-seropositive. Each CDR3 is given with its conserved first and last residue. The order of the fields is V gene, J gene, D gene, CDR3 length, clone size, CDR3 protein, CDR3 DNA. D genes are given only for firm matches. Clone size is stated in some rows and not others, as once, few, many or a class when expanded.

v_call: TRBV5-4
j_call: TRBJ1-1
d_call: TRBD1
cdr3_length: 16
clone_size: NA
cdr3_aa: CASSLSPTGGDTEAFF
cdr3_nt: TGTGCCAGCAGCTTGAGCCCCACAGGGGGCGACACTGAAGCTTTTTTT

v_call: TRBV5-1
j_call: TRBJ2-2
d_call: TRBD1
cdr3_length: 17
clone_size: NA
cdr3_aa: CASSSWDRGSNTGELFF
cdr3_nt: TGCGCCAGCAGCTCCTGGGACAGGGGGTCGAACACCGGGGAGCTGTTTTTT

v_call: TRBV5-1
j_call: TRBJ2-1
d_call: NA
cdr3_length: 15
clone_size: NA
cdr3_aa: CASSLGYREVGEQFF
cdr3_nt: TGCGCCAGCAGCCTAGGCTATAGAGAAGTCGGTGAGCAGTTCTTC

v_call: TRBV4-1
j_call: TRBJ1-1
d_call: NA
cdr3_length: 16
clone_size: few
cdr3_aa: CASSQDPGRAYTEAFF
cdr3_nt: TGCGCCAGCAGCCAAGATCCAGGCAGGGCGTACACTGAAGCTTTCTTT

v_call: TRBV5-1
j_call: TRBJ1-5
d_call: TRBD1
cdr3_length: 14
clone_size: NA
cdr3_aa: CASSFQGGSQPQHF
cdr3_nt: TGCGCCAGCAGCTTCCAGGGGGGTTCTCAGCCCCAGCATTTT

v_call: TRBV13
j_call: TRBJ1-4
d_call: NA
cdr3_length: 15
clone_size: NA
cdr3_aa: CASSSRQATNEKLFF
cdr3_nt: TGTGCCAGCAGCTCTCGACAGGCAACTAATGAAAAACTGTTTTTT

v_call: TRBV12-5
j_call: TRBJ1-6
d_call: NA
cdr3_length: 19
clone_size: NA
cdr3_aa: CASGLTREGRSSYNSPLHF
cdr3_nt: TGTGCTAGTGGTTTGACCCGCGAGGGTAGGAGCTCCTATAATTCACCCCTCCACTTT

v_call: TRBV5-6
j_call: TRBJ1-5
d_call: NA
cdr3_length: 16
clone_size: NA
cdr3_aa: CASSLSPQGNNQPQHF
cdr3_nt: TGTGCCAGCAGTTTGAGTCCGCAGGGAAACAATCAGCCCCAGCATTTT

v_call: TRBV19
j_call: TRBJ2-7
d_call: NA
cdr3_length: 15
clone_size: NA
cdr3_aa: CASSIMAGMNYEQYF
cdr3_nt: TGTGCCAGTAGTATCATGGCGGGGATGAACTACGAGCAGTACTTC

v_call: TRBV11-1
j_call: TRBJ2-3
d_call: NA
cdr3_length: 13
clone_size: NA
cdr3_aa: CASSTMRADTQYF
cdr3_nt: TGTGCCAGCAGCACGATGAGGGCAGATACGCAGTATTTT

v_call: TRBV6-5
j_call: TRBJ2-7
d_call: TRBD2
cdr3_length: 15
clone_size: NA
cdr3_aa: CASIRTAGGTYEQYF
cdr3_nt: TGTGCCAGCATCCGGACAGCGGGGGGGACCTACGAGCAGTACTTC

v_call: TRBV5-4
j_call: TRBJ2-7
d_call: NA
cdr3_length: 15
clone_size: NA
cdr3_aa: CASSTQDRSSYEQYF
cdr3_nt: TGTGCCAGCAGCACACAGGACAGATCGTCCTACGAGCAGTACTTC

v_call: TRBV29-1
j_call: TRBJ1-1
d_call: NA
cdr3_length: 13
clone_size: NA
cdr3_aa: CSVRQVQNTEAFF
cdr3_nt: TGCAGCGTTCGACAGGTCCAGAACACTGAAGCTTTCTTT

v_call: TRBV7-9
j_call: TRBJ2-7
d_call: NA
cdr3_length: 12
clone_size: NA
cdr3_aa: CASSPPGYEQYF
cdr3_nt: TGTGCCAGCAGCCCCCCAGGTTACGAGCAGTACTTC

v_call: TRBV13
j_call: TRBJ2-6
d_call: TRBD1
cdr3_length: 18
clone_size: NA
cdr3_aa: CASSLSGQGFSGANVLTF
cdr3_nt: TGTGCCAGCAGCTTAAGCGGACAGGGTTTCTCTGGGGCCAACGTCCTGACTTTC

v_call: TRBV6-5
j_call: TRBJ2-7
d_call: NA
cdr3_length: 14
clone_size: NA
cdr3_aa: CASSYSYGTYEQYF
cdr3_nt: TGTGCCAGCAGTTACTCCTACGGGACCTACGAGCAGTACTTC

v_call: TRBV27
j_call: TRBJ2-7
d_call: NA
cdr3_length: 13
clone_size: NA
cdr3_aa: CASRLGNSYEQYF
cdr3_nt: TGTGCCAGCAGACTGGGCAACTCCTACGAGCAGTACTTC

v_call: TRBV9
j_call: TRBJ2-7
d_call: TRBD1
cdr3_length: 15
clone_size: NA
cdr3_aa: CASSSTTGVGYEQYF
cdr3_nt: TGTGCCAGCAGCTCCACGACAGGGGTGGGCTACGAGCAGTACTTC

v_call: TRBV5-1
j_call: TRBJ2-1
d_call: TRBD2
cdr3_length: 17
clone_size: NA
cdr3_aa: CASSLGTSGSSYNEQFF
cdr3_nt: TGCGCCAGCAGCTTGGGGACTAGCGGGAGCTCCTACAATGAGCAGTTCTTC

v_call: TRBV27
j_call: TRBJ2-2
d_call: NA
cdr3_length: 13
clone_size: NA
cdr3_aa: CASRGGNAGELFF
cdr3_nt: TGTGCCAGCAGAGGAGGAAATGCCGGGGAGCTGTTTTTT

v_call: TRBV2
j_call: TRBJ1-5
d_call: NA
cdr3_length: 14
clone_size: NA
cdr3_aa: CASSEGGRRQPQHF
cdr3_nt: TGTGCCAGCAGTGAAGGGGGGCGCCGGCAGCCCCAGCATTTT

v_call: TRBV11-2
j_call: TRBJ1-1
d_call: TRBD1
cdr3_length: 17
clone_size: NA
cdr3_aa: CASSRSGQGGWNTEAFF
cdr3_nt: TGTGCCAGCAGCCGAAGCGGACAGGGAGGATGGAACACTGAAGCTTTCTTT

v_call: TRBV19
j_call: TRBJ1-5
d_call: TRBD1
cdr3_length: 18
clone_size: NA
cdr3_aa: CASSLAGQGSDSNQPQHF
cdr3_nt: TGTGCCAGTAGTCTCGCGGGACAGGGATCAGATAGCAATCAGCCCCAGCATTTT

v_call: TRBV7-2
j_call: TRBJ1-1
d_call: NA
cdr3_length: 14
clone_size: NA
cdr3_aa: CASSFRGSSGEAFF
cdr3_nt: TGTGCCAGCAGCTTCCGTGGGTCCTCGGGGGAAGCTTTCTTT

v_call: TRBV10-1
j_call: TRBJ2-3
d_call: NA
cdr3_length: 17
clone_size: NA
cdr3_aa: CASNNPQGGRGTDTQYF
cdr3_nt: TGCGCCAGCAATAATCCTCAGGGGGGCAGAGGGACAGATACGCAGTATTTT

v_call: TRBV7-9
j_call: TRBJ2-7
d_call: TRBD2
cdr3_length: 16
clone_size: NA
cdr3_aa: CASSFRESSGTYEQYF
cdr3_nt: TGTGCCAGCAGCTTTAGGGAGAGTAGCGGGACGTACGAGCAGTACTTC

v_call: TRBV6-5
j_call: TRBJ2-3
d_call: TRBD2
cdr3_length: 13
clone_size: NA
cdr3_aa: CASSRGGAGTQYF
cdr3_nt: TGTGCCAGCAGTAGGGGAGGGGCCGGTACGCAGTATTTT

v_call: TRBV5-4
j_call: TRBJ1-3
d_call: NA
cdr3_length: 15
clone_size: few
cdr3_aa: CASSSVRDSGNTIYF
cdr3_nt: TGTGCCAGCAGCTCGGTGAGGGACTCTGGAAACACCATATATTTT

v_call: TRBV19
j_call: TRBJ1-5
d_call: NA
cdr3_length: 16
clone_size: NA
cdr3_aa: CASSGRGALGNQPQHF
cdr3_nt: TGTGCCAGTAGTGGCAGGGGCGCGTTGGGCAATCAGCCCCAGCATTTT

v_call: TRBV4-1
j_call: TRBJ1-2
d_call: TRBD1
cdr3_length: 14
clone_size: NA
cdr3_aa: CASSPGTANYGYTF
cdr3_nt: TGCGCCAGCAGCCCCGGGACAGCTAACTATGGCTACACCTTC

v_call: TRBV28
j_call: TRBJ1-4
d_call: NA
cdr3_length: 14
clone_size: NA
cdr3_aa: CASSSTAGGEKLFF
cdr3_nt: TGTGCCAGCAGTTCGACAGCGGGAGGTGAAAAACTGTTTTTT

v_call: TRBV10-2
j_call: TRBJ2-7
d_call: TRBD1
cdr3_length: 14
clone_size: NA
cdr3_aa: CASRLTGGYYEQYF
cdr3_nt: TGCGCCAGCAGGCTGACAGGGGGGTACTACGAGCAGTACTTC

v_call: TRBV7-9
j_call: TRBJ2-1
d_call: TRBD2
cdr3_length: 14
clone_size: once
cdr3_aa: CASSLTSGINEQFF
cdr3_nt: TGTGCCAGCAGCCTGACTAGCGGGATTAATGAGCAGTTCTTC

v_call: TRBV28
j_call: TRBJ1-5
d_call: NA
cdr3_length: 17
clone_size: NA
cdr3_aa: CASSFPGRGVSNQPQHF
cdr3_nt: TGTGCCAGCAGTTTCCCCGGACGGGGAGTGAGCAATCAGCCCCAGCATTTT

v_call: TRBV27
j_call: TRBJ2-1
d_call: NA
cdr3_length: 15
clone_size: NA
cdr3_aa: CASSRRLVAYNEQFF
cdr3_nt: TGTGCCAGCAGTCGTCGACTAGTTGCTTACAATGAGCAGTTCTTC

v_call: TRBV4-3
j_call: TRBJ2-5
d_call: NA
cdr3_length: 17
clone_size: NA
cdr3_aa: CASSPTAPPLARETQYF
cdr3_nt: TGCGCCAGCAGCCCGACCGCCCCTCCTCTAGCCCGGGAGACCCAGTACTTC

v_call: TRBV27
j_call: TRBJ2-1
d_call: TRBD2
cdr3_length: 15
clone_size: NA
cdr3_aa: CASSSLGGAYNEQFF
cdr3_nt: TGTGCCAGCAGTTCCCTCGGGGGGGCCTACAATGAGCAGTTCTTC

v_call: TRBV19
j_call: TRBJ2-3
d_call: TRBD1
cdr3_length: 16
clone_size: NA
cdr3_aa: CASSPQGAWGTDTQYF
cdr3_nt: TGTGCCAGTAGCCCCCAGGGGGCATGGGGCACAGATACGCAGTATTTT

v_call: TRBV2
j_call: TRBJ2-3
d_call: NA
cdr3_length: 15
clone_size: NA
cdr3_aa: CASSEQRQGPDTQYF
cdr3_nt: TGTGCCAGCAGTGAACAACGGCAGGGCCCAGATACGCAGTATTTT

v_call: TRBV10-3
j_call: TRBJ2-7
d_call: TRBD2
cdr3_length: 14
clone_size: NA
cdr3_aa: CAIRAAGLAYEQYF
cdr3_nt: TGTGCCATCAGAGCCGCCGGACTAGCCTACGAGCAGTACTTC

v_call: TRBV15
j_call: TRBJ2-4
d_call: TRBD2
cdr3_length: 17
clone_size: NA
cdr3_aa: CATSRGISGERGDIQYF
cdr3_nt: TGTGCCACCAGCAGAGGGATTAGCGGGGAACGTGGTGACATTCAGTACTTC

v_call: TRBV11-2
j_call: TRBJ1-2
d_call: NA
cdr3_length: 13
clone_size: NA
cdr3_aa: CASSPGQDYGYTF
cdr3_nt: TGTGCCAGCAGCCCGGGACAAGACTATGGCTACACCTTC

v_call: TRBV7-2
j_call: TRBJ1-2
d_call: TRBD1
cdr3_length: 14
clone_size: NA
cdr3_aa: CASSWTGTGRSYTF
cdr3_nt: TGTGCCAGCAGCTGGACCGGGACAGGGAGGTCATACACCTTC

v_call: TRBV28
j_call: TRBJ1-5
d_call: NA
cdr3_length: 13
clone_size: few
cdr3_aa: CASSSAARRTQHF
cdr3_nt: TGTGCCAGCAGTTCGGCCGCTCGGAGGACCCAGCATTTT

v_call: TRBV9
j_call: TRBJ1-2
d_call: NA
cdr3_length: 15
clone_size: NA
cdr3_aa: CASSVGGQFAYGYTF
cdr3_nt: TGTGCCAGCAGCGTAGGAGGCCAGTTCGCCTATGGCTACACCTTC

v_call: TRBV5-1
j_call: TRBJ2-5
d_call: NA
cdr3_length: 15
clone_size: NA
cdr3_aa: CASSTPAGTKETQYF
cdr3_nt: TGCGCCAGCAGCACCCCGGCTGGGACAAAAGAGACCCAGTACTTC